Listed below are T cell receptor beta chains from one sample, sequenced in a study of blood T cells in healthy people across ages. MiXCR, applied by TCRdb to the 5' RACE reads, yields one record per CDR3 protein. Among some 1.5 million distinct CDR3 sequences listed, about 28% were seen once. Sequencing was done on a sample of blood. These receptors came from a woman aged 25 to 39 in good health. Each CDR3 is given with its conserved first and last residue. A D gene is named only where the DNA matches it firmly. The listing skips clone size in some rows; elsewhere it reads once, few, many or a size class.

DNA: TGTGCCAGCAGTTTATCACCGGGGAGGGAGACCCAGTACTTC
CDR3: CASSLSPGRETQYF
size: many
J: TRBJ2-5
V: TRBV27
D: .

DNA: TGTGCCAGCAGCGGGGTCCGGGGGGCCCGCACAGATACGCAGTATTTT
CDR3: CASSGVRGARTDTQYF
size: .
J: TRBJ2-3
V: TRBV3-1
D: .

DNA: TGCGCCAGCAGCCAAGGTGGGGACTTTGGGCGCGAGCAGTACTTC
CDR3: CASSQGGDFGREQYF
size: few
J: TRBJ2-7
V: TRBV5-1
D: .

DNA: TGTGCCAGCAGCTTCACTCACACCGGGGAGCTGTTTTTT
CDR3: CASSFTHTGELFF
size: .
J: TRBJ2-2
V: TRBV5-5
D: .

DNA: TGTGCCAGCAGTCGCGGGAGCTCTGGGGCCAACGTCCTGGCTTTC
CDR3: CASSRGSSGANVLAF
size: once
J: TRBJ2-6
V: TRBV28
D: TRBD2

DNA: TGCAGTGCTAGTTCGGGGCGGAATCAGCCCCAGCATTTT
CDR3: CSASSGRNQPQHF
size: .
J: TRBJ1-5
V: TRBV20-1
D: .

DNA: TGCAGTGCTAAGCCCGGGACTAGCGGGGGGTATGAGCAGTTCTTC
CDR3: CSAKPGTSGGYEQFF
size: many
J: TRBJ2-1
V: TRBV20-1
D: TRBD2

DNA: TGTGCCAGCATCCCCCGGGACGACTATGGCTACACCTTC
CDR3: CASIPRDDYGYTF
size: .
J: TRBJ1-2
V: TRBV7-9
D: .

DNA: TGTGCCAGCAGCAAGGGACAGACCCGCTACGAGCAGTACTTC
CDR3: CASSKGQTRYEQYF
size: .
J: TRBJ2-7
V: TRBV7-2
D: TRBD1

DNA: TGTGCCAGCAGTTCCCGGGACAGGAACAATGAGCAGTTCTTC
CDR3: CASSSRDRNNEQFF
size: many
J: TRBJ2-1
V: TRBV7-2
D: TRBD1

DNA: TGTGCCACCTCCCCCGGGGGCGGTGGCTACACCTTC
CDR3: CATSPGGGGYTF
size: .
J: TRBJ1-2
V: TRBV24-1
D: .

DNA: TGTGCCAGCAGCCAAGAGACCACTCATTTGTACAATGAGCAGTTCTTC
CDR3: CASSQETTHLYNEQFF
size: .
J: TRBJ2-1
V: TRBV3-1
D: .

DNA: TGCGCCAGCAGCTTGTTGGGCAGGGCAGAAGAGACCCAGTACTTC
CDR3: CASSLLGRAEETQYF
size: many
J: TRBJ2-5
V: TRBV5-1
D: .

DNA: TGTGCCAGCAGCCCCTCCCCGGGACAGGACTCCTACGAGCAGTACTTC
CDR3: CASSPSPGQDSYEQYF
size: many
J: TRBJ2-7
V: TRBV21-1
D: .

DNA: TGTGCCAGCAGTTTTTCCCTTTTCTACGAGCAGTACTTC
CDR3: CASSFSLFYEQYF
size: few
J: TRBJ2-7
V: TRBV7-8
D: .

DNA: TGTGCCAGCAGTCCTAGCAAGGGTGTCAATTCACCCCTCCACTTT
CDR3: CASSPSKGVNSPLHF
size: .
J: TRBJ1-6
V: TRBV12-3/TRBV12-4
D: .

DNA: TGCAGTGCCGAACTGCAGGGGGGCGGTGGCTACACCTTC
CDR3: CSAELQGGGGYTF
size: few
J: TRBJ1-2
V: TRBV20-1
D: TRBD1

DNA: TGTGCCAGCAGTGCTGACAGGGGAGGGGGATACGAGCAGTACTTC
CDR3: CASSADRGGGYEQYF
size: many
J: TRBJ2-7
V: TRBV2
D: .

DNA: TGCACCAGCGAGGGGGGGTTCGGGAATGAGCAGTTCTTC
CDR3: CTSEGGFGNEQFF
size: .
J: TRBJ2-1
V: TRBV5-1
D: .

DNA: TGTGCCAGCAGCGTAGCTAGGGCTAGCAGACCCACAGATACGCAGTATTTT
CDR3: CASSVARASRPTDTQYF
size: .
J: TRBJ2-3
V: TRBV9
D: .

DNA: TGCAGTGCTAGAGGCGGCGGGGGCGGAAACTACGAGCAGTACTTC
CDR3: CSARGGGGGNYEQYF
size: .
J: TRBJ2-7
V: TRBV20-1
D: .

DNA: TGTGCCAGCAGGGGACGTGGGCTAGCGGGGCCGGGGGATACGCAGTATTTT
CDR3: CASRGRGLAGPGDTQYF
size: .
J: TRBJ2-3
V: TRBV4-2
D: TRBD2

DNA: TGTGCCAGCAGCCCTGATTATGGTACCTCGGGCGTAAAGCAGTACTTC
CDR3: CASSPDYGTSGVKQYF
size: many
J: TRBJ2-7
V: TRBV11-2
D: .

DNA: TGTGCCATCAGGGGAGGGGACGCCTACAATGAGCAGTTCTTC
CDR3: CAIRGGDAYNEQFF
size: .
J: TRBJ2-1
V: TRBV10-3
D: TRBD2

DNA: TGCAGTGCTAGTTCGGGGGACAGAAAGAACCGCTACACCTTC
CDR3: CSASSGDRKNRYTF
size: .
J: TRBJ1-2
V: TRBV20-1
D: TRBD1

DNA: TGCAGTGCGGCCTGGACGGAAGGGGCGAGGGACATTCAGTACTTC
CDR3: CSAAWTEGARDIQYF
size: few
J: TRBJ2-4
V: TRBV20-1
D: .

DNA: TGTGCCAGCAGCGAGGGCCGCAATAATCGGGATACGCAGTATTTT
CDR3: CASSEGRNNRDTQYF
size: few
J: TRBJ2-3
V: TRBV9
D: .

DNA: TGCGCCAGCAGCCCTACAGCGGGAGGCCCCTACGAGCAGTACTTC
CDR3: CASSPTAGGPYEQYF
size: .
J: TRBJ2-7
V: TRBV4-3
D: TRBD2

DNA: TGCAGCGTTGGGGGACGAGAAGAGACCCAGTACTTC
CDR3: CSVGGREETQYF
size: .
J: TRBJ2-5
V: TRBV29-1
D: .

DNA: TGTGCCAGCAGCTTTGCGGACAGGGAGGATACGCAGTATTTT
CDR3: CASSFADREDTQYF
size: few
J: TRBJ2-3
V: TRBV7-9
D: TRBD1

DNA: TGTGCCAGCAGTCTCTCCGGGACAGGGGGGATTACGCAGTATTTT
CDR3: CASSLSGTGGITQYF
size: few
J: TRBJ2-3
V: TRBV28
D: TRBD1

DNA: TGTGCCAGCAGCCCGAGGGGGACCCCCACAGATACGCAGTATTTT
CDR3: CASSPRGTPTDTQYF
size: .
J: TRBJ2-3
V: TRBV5-5
D: .

DNA: TGTGCCAGCAGCCGGGTGGGGACTAGATCCTACGAGCAGTACTTC
CDR3: CASSRVGTRSYEQYF
size: .
J: TRBJ2-7
V: TRBV11-2
D: TRBD2

DNA: TGCAGTGTCTCCACTAGCGGGGGCTACAATGAGCAGTTCTTC
CDR3: CSVSTSGGYNEQFF
size: .
J: TRBJ2-1
V: TRBV20-1
D: TRBD2

DNA: TGCGCCAGCAGGTGGGCGGCGACGGACAACAATGAGCAGTTCTTC
CDR3: CASRWAATDNNEQFF
size: .
J: TRBJ2-1
V: TRBV5-1
D: .

DNA: TGCAGTGCTCAAGTCCCGGGACTAGGGGATACGCAGTATTTT
CDR3: CSAQVPGLGDTQYF
size: few
J: TRBJ2-3
V: TRBV20-1
D: TRBD2

DNA: TGTGCCACCTCAACCGGGACAGGGGACGAAAAACTGTTTTTT
CDR3: CATSTGTGDEKLFF
size: .
J: TRBJ1-4
V: TRBV24-1
D: TRBD1

DNA: TGTGCTAGTGGTGGAGCGGCCTATGGCTACACCTTC
CDR3: CASGGAAYGYTF
size: .
J: TRBJ1-2
V: TRBV12-5
D: .

DNA: TGTGCCAGCACCTACACCCTGAATCAGCCCCAGCATTTT
CDR3: CASTYTLNQPQHF
size: few
J: TRBJ1-5
V: TRBV12-3/TRBV12-4
D: .

DNA: TGTGCCAGCAGCCCACAGGGGTCATCCTTCGAGCAGTACTTC
CDR3: CASSPQGSSFEQYF
size: .
J: TRBJ2-7
V: TRBV12-3/TRBV12-4
D: TRBD1

DNA: TGTGCCAGCAGCATAGCGGGCTCCACCTCTGGGGCCAACGTCCTGACTTTC
CDR3: CASSIAGSTSGANVLTF
size: many
J: TRBJ2-6
V: TRBV11-2
D: TRBD2

DNA: TGCAGTGCTTTAGACAGGGGGATTAGCTATGGCTACACCTTC
CDR3: CSALDRGISYGYTF
size: .
J: TRBJ1-2
V: TRBV20-1
D: TRBD1

DNA: TGTGCCAGCAGCGAGTGGGGGTATAGCAATCAGCCCCAGCATTTT
CDR3: CASSEWGYSNQPQHF
size: once
J: TRBJ1-5
V: TRBV11-2
D: .

DNA: TGTGCCAGCAGTTCCCAGGAGGGCACTGAAGCTTTCTTT
CDR3: CASSSQEGTEAFF
size: few
J: TRBJ1-1
V: TRBV12-3/TRBV12-4
D: .

DNA: TGTGCCAGCAGTCCACAGGGGGCCGGAGGGGAGACCCAGTACTTC
CDR3: CASSPQGAGGETQYF
size: many
J: TRBJ2-5
V: TRBV9
D: TRBD1

DNA: TGTGCCAGCAGCAAAGGACAGGGCGCTAACTATGGCTACACCTTC
CDR3: CASSKGQGANYGYTF
size: few
J: TRBJ1-2
V: TRBV2
D: TRBD1

DNA: TGTGCCAGCAGCCAAGTGGACAGAGAGGTGTCTGGCTACACCTTC
CDR3: CASSQVDREVSGYTF
size: .
J: TRBJ1-2
V: TRBV3-1
D: .

DNA: TGCGCCAGCAGTCCCCCCGAGGGGACTCCCTACAATGAGCAGTTCTTC
CDR3: CASSPPEGTPYNEQFF
size: few
J: TRBJ2-1
V: TRBV5-1
D: .

DNA: TGCGCCAACAGCTTGGATCTTCTAGCGGGGGAACAAGAGTCCCAGTACTTC
CDR3: CANSLDLLAGEQESQYF
size: .
J: TRBJ2-5
V: TRBV5-1
D: TRBD2

DNA: TGCGCCATCAGCTTTGGGAGGGTCGGTGAAAAACTGTTTTTT
CDR3: CAISFGRVGEKLFF
size: .
J: TRBJ1-4
V: TRBV5-1
D: .

DNA: TGTGCCTGGGCGACAGGGGGAAAAAACATTCAGTACTTC
CDR3: CAWATGGKNIQYF
size: .
J: TRBJ2-4
V: TRBV30
D: TRBD1

DNA: TGTGCCAGCACCCAGTCGCCAAGGGGGGACAGGCAGTACTTC
CDR3: CASTQSPRGDRQYF
size: many
J: TRBJ2-7
V: TRBV5-8
D: .